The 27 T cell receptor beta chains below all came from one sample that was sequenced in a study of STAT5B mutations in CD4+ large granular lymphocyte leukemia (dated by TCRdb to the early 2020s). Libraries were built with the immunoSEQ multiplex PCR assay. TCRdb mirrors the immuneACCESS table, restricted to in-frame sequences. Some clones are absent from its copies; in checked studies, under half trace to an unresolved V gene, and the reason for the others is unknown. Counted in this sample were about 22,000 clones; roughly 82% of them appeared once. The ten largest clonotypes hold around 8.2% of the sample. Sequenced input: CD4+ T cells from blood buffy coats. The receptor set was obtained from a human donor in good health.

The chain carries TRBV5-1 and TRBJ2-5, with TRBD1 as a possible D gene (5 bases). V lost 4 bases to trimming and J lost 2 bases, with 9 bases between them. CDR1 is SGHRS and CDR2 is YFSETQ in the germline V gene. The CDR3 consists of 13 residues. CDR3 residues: CASSAAGQETQYF. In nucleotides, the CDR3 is TGCGCCAGCAGCGCCGCAGGGCAAGAGACCCAGTACTTC.

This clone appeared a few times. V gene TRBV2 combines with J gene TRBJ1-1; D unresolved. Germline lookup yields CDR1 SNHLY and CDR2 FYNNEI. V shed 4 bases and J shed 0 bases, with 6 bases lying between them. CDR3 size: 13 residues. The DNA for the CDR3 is TGTGCCAGCAGTGTTAGGTTGAACACTGAAGCTTTCTTT. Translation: CASSVRLNTEAFF.

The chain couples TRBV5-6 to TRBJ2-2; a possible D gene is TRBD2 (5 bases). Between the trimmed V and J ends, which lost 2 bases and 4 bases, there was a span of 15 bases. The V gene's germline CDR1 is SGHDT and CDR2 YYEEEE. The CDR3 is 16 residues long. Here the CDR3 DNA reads TGTGCCAGCAGCTTCAGAGGGTTGCTCGGCACCGGGGAGCTGTTTTTT. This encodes CASSFRGLLGTGELFF. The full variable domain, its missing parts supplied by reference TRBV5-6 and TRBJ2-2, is DAGVTQSPTHLIKTRGQQVTLRCSPKSGHDTVSWYQQALGQGPQFIFQYYEEEERQRGNFPDRFSGHQFPNYSSELNVNALLLGDSALYLCASSFRGLLGTGELFFGEGSRLTVL.

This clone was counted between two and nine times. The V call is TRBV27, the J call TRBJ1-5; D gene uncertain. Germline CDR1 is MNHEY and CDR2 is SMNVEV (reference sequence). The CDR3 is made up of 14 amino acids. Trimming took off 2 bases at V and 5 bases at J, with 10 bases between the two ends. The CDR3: CASSLRVDDQPQHF. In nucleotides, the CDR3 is TGTGCCAGCAGTTTACGGGTTGACGATCAGCCCCAGCATTTT.

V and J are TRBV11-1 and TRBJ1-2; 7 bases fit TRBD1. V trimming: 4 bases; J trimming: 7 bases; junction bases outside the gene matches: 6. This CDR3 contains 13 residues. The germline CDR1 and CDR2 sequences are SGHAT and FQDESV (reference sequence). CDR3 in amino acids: CASSSTGRCGYTF. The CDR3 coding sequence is TGTGCCAGCAGCTCGACAGGGCGCTGTGGCTACACCTTC. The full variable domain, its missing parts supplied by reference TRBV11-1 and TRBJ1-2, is EAEVAQSPRYKITEKSQAVAFWCDPISGHATLYWYRQILGQGPELLVQFQDESVVDDSQLPKDRFSAERLKGVDSTLKIQPAELGDSAMYLCASSSTGRCGYTFGSGTRLTVV.

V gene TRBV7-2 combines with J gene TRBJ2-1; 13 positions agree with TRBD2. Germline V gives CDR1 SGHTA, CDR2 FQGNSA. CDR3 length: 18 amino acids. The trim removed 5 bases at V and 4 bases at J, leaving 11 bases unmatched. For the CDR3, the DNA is TGTGCCAGCAGCCCCATCTCCGCGACTAGCGGGGGGTACAATGAGCAGTTCTTC. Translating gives CASSPISATSGGYNEQFF. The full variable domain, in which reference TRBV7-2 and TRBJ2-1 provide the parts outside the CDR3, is GAGVSQSPSNKVTEKGKDVELRCDPISGHTALYWYRQSLGQGLEFLIYFQGNSAPDKSGLPSDRFSAERTGGSVSTLTIQRTQQEDSAVYLCASSPISATSGGYNEQFFGPGTRLTVL.

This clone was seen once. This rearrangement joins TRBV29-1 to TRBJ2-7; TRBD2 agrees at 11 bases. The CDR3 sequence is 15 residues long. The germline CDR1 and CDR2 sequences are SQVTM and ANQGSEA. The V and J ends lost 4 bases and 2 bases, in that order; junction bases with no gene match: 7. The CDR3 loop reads CSVGGGLAGAYEQYF. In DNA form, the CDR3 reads TGCAGCGTTGGGGGTGGACTAGCGGGTGCCTACGAGCAGTACTTC.

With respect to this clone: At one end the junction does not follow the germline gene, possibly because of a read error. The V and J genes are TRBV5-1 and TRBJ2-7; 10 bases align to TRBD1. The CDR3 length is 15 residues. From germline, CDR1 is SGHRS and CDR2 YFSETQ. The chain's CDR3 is CASSLERQGADEQCF. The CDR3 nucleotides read TGCGCCAGCAGCTTGGAAAGACAGGGGGCTGACGAGCAGTGCTTC.

In DNA form, the CDR3 reads TGTGCCAGCAGCCTCACCACCGGGACGAAACTGTTTTTT. Translation: CASSLTTGTKLFF. The V and J genes are TRBV14 and TRBJ1-4, with D perhaps matching TRBD1 (5 bases). Germline V CDR1 and CDR2: SGHDN, FVKESK. V was shortened by 4 bases and J by 11 bases, with 14 bases between the two germline ends. The CDR3 consists of 13 residues.

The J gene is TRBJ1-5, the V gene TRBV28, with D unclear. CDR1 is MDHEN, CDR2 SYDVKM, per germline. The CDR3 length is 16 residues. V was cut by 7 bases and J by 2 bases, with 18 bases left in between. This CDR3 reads CASIGLGGVGNQPQHF. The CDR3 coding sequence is TGTGCCAGCATCGGACTCGGCGGCGTCGGCAATCAGCCCCAGCATTTT.

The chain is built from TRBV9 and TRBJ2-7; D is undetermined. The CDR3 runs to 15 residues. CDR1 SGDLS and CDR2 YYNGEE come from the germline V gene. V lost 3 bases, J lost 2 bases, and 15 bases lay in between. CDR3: CASSEGLSNAYEQYF. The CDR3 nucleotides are TGTGCCAGCAGCGAGGGCCTCTCCAACGCCTACGAGCAGTACTTC.

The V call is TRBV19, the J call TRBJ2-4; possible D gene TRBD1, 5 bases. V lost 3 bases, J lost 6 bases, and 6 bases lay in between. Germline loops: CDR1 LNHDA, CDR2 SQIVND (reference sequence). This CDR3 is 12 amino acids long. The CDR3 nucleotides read TGTGCCAGTAGTATTCAGGGAAACATTCAGTACTTC. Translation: CASSIQGNIQYF.

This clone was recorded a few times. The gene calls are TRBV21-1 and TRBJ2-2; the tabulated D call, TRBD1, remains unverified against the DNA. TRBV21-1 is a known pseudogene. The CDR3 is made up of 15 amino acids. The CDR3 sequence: CASSKRQRNTGELFF. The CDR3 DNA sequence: TGTGCCAGCAGCAAACGACAGAGAAACACCGGGGAGCTGTTTTTT.

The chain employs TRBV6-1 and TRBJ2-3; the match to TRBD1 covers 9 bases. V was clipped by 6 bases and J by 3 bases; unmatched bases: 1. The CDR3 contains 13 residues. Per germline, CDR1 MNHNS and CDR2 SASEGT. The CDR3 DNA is TGTGCCAGCAGCGACAGGGGGACAGATACGCAGTATTTT. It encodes CASSDRGTDTQYF.

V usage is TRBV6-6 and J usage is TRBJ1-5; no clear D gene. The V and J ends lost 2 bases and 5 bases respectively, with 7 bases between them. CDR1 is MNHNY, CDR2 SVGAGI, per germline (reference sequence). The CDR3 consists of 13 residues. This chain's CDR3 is CASSYLHHQPQHF. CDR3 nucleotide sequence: TGTGCCAGCAGTTACCTACACCATCAGCCCCAGCATTTT.

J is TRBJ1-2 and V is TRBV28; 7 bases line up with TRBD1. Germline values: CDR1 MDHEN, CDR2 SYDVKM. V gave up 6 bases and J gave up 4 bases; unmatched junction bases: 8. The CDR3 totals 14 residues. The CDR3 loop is CASRVLGQSYGYTF. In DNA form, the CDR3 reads TGTGCCAGCAGAGTTCTGGGACAGAGCTATGGCTACACCTTC.

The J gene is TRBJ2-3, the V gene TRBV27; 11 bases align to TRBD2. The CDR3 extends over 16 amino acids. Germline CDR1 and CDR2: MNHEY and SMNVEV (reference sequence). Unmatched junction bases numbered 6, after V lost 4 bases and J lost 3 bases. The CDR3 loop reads CASSYASGGKTDTQYF. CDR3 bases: TGTGCCAGCAGTTACGCTAGCGGGGGGAAAACAGATACGCAGTATTTT.

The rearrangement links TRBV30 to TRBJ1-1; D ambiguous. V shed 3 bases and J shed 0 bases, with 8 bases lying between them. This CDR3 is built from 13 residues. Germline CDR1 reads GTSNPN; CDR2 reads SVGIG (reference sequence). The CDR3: CAWSATVNTEAFF. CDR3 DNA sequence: TGTGCCTGGAGCGCCACGGTGAACACTGAAGCTTTCTTT.

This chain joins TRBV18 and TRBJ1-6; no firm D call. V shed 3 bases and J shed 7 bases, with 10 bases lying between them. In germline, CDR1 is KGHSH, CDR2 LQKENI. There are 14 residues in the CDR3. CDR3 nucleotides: TGTGCCAGCTCACCGGACGGGAAAAATTCACCCCTCCACTTT. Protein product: CASSPDGKNSPLHF.

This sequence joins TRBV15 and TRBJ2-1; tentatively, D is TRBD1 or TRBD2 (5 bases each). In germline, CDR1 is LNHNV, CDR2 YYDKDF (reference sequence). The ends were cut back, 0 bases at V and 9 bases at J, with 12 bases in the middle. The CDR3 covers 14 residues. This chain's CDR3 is CATSRDGGVSEQFF. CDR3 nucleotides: TGTGCCACCAGCAGAGATGGGGGAGTAAGTGAGCAGTTCTTC.

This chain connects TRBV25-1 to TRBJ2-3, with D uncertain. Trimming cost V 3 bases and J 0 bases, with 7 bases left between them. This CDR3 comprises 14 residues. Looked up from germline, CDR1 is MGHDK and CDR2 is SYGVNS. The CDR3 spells CASSDYLSTDTQYF. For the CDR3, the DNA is TGTGCCAGCAGTGATTACCTCAGCACAGATACGCAGTATTTT.

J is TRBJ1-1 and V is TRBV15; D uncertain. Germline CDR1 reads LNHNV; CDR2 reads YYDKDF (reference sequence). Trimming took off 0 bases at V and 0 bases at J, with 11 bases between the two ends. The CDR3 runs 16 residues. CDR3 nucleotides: TGTGCCACCAGCAGAGATTATCAAAATTTGAACACTGAAGCTTTCTTT. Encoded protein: CATSRDYQNLNTEAFF. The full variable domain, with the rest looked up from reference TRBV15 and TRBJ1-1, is DAMVIQNPRYQVTQFGKPVTLSCSQTLNHNVMYWYQQKSSQAPKLLFHYYDKDFNNEADTPDNFQSRRPNTSFCFLDIRSPGLGDTAMYLCATSRDYQNLNTEAFFGQGTRLTVV.

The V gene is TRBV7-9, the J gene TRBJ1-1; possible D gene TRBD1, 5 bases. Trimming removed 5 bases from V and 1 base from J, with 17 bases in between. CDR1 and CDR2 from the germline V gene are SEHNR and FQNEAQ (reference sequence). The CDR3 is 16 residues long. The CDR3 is CASSRGLPPSNTEAFF. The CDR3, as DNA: TGTGCCAGCAGCCGGGGCCTACCACCTTCGAACACTGAAGCTTTCTTT.

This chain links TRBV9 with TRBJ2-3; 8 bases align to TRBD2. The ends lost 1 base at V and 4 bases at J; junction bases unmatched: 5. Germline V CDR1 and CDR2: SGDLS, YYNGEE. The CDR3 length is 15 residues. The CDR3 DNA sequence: TGTGCCAGCAGCGTACTTAGCGGGGCGGCAGATACGCAGTATTTT. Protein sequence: CASSVLSGAADTQYF.

CDR3 residues: CASSLSPYPYNEQFF. Written as DNA, the CDR3 is TGTGCCAGCAGCTTAAGCCCCTATCCTTACAATGAGCAGTTCTTC. This chain links TRBV7-2 with TRBJ2-1; D remains unclear. In germline, CDR1 is SGHTA, CDR2 FQGNSA. The CDR3 length is 15 residues. V lost 2 bases to trimming and J lost 4 bases, with 12 bases between them.

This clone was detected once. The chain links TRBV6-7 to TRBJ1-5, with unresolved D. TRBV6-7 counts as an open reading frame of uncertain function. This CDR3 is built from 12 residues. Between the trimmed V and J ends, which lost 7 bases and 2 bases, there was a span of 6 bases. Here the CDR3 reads CASTPGNQPQHF. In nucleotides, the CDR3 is TGTGCCAGCACCCCGGGCAATCAGCCCCAGCATTTT.

The DNA for the CDR3 is TGTGCCAGCTCACCGGGACTGAACAATGAGCAGTTCTTC. Translated, it gives CASSPGLNNEQFF. V gene TRBV18 combines with J gene TRBJ2-1; possibly TRBD2 for D (6 bases). Trimming took 3 bases from V and 5 from J, leaving 8 bases between them. In germline, CDR1 is KGHSH, CDR2 LQKENI. This CDR3 spans 13 amino acids.